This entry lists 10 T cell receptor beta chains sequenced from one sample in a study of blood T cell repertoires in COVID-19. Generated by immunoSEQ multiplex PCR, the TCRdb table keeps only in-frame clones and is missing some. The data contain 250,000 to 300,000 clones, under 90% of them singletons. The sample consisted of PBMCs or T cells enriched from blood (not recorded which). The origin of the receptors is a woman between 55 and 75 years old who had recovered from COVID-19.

The CDR3 spells CASSQAHSYEQYF. Here the CDR3 DNA reads TGTGCCAGCAGCCAAGCTCACAGCTACGAGCAGTACTTC. The gene calls are TRBV3-1 (or the pseudogene TRBV3-2) and TRBJ2-7; D gene unclear. This CDR3 is 13 amino acids long. Germline CDR1 LGHDT, CDR2 YNNKEL (reference sequence). Trimming took 1 base from V and 3 from J, leaving 7 bases between them.

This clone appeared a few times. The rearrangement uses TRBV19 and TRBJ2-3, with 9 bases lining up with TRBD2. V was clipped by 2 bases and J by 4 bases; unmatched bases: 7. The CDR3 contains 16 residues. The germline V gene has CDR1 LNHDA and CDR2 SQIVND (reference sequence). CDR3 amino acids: CASSISLAGWADTQYF. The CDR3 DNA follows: TGTGCCAGTAGTATATCCCTAGCGGGATGGGCAGATACGCAGTATTTT.

CDR3 region: CASSLANTQYF. CDR3 nucleotide sequence: TGTGCCAGCAGCTTGGCTAATACGCAGTATTTT. V usage is TRBV5-6 and J usage is TRBJ2-3; D not resolved. Germline V gene sequence: CDR1 SGHDT, CDR2 YYEEEE. The ends were cut back, 0 bases at V and 7 bases at J, with 3 bases in the middle. CDR3 length: 11 amino acids.

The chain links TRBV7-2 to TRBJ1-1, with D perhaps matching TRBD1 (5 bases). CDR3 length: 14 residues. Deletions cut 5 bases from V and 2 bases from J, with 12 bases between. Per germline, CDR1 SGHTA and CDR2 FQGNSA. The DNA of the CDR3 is TGTGCCAGCAGCCCTCAGGGAGGAAACACTGAAGCTTTCTTT. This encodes CASSPQGGNTEAFF.

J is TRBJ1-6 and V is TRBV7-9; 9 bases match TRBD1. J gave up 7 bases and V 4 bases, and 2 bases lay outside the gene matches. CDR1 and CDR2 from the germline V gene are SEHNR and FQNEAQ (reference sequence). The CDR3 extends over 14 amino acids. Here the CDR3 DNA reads TGTGCCAGCAGCTCGGACAGGGGCAATTCACCCCTCCACTTT. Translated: CASSSDRGNSPLHF.

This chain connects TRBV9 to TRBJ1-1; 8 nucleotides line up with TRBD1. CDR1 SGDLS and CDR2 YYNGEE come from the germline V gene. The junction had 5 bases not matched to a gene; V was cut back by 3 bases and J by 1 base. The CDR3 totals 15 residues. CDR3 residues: CASSAGGARNTEAFF. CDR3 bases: TGTGCCAGCAGCGCAGGGGGCGCAAGGAACACTGAAGCTTTCTTT.

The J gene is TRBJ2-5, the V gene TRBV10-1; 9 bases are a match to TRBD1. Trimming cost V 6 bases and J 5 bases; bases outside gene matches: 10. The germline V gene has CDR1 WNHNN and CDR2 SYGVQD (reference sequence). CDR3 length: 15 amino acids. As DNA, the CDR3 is TGCGCCAGCAGCCAGGGACAGGGCTCTATCGAGACCCAGTACTTC. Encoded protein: CASSQGQGSIETQYF.

The CDR3 nucleotides read TGTGCCAGCCCGCGGAGCCTTAACTATGGCTACACCTTC. Protein product: CASPRSLNYGYTF. This sequence joins TRBV13 and TRBJ1-2; D gene unclear. Trimming shortened V by 8 bases and J by 1 base, and 11 bases separated the two germline ends. The CDR3 consists of 13 residues. Looked up from germline, CDR1 is PRHDT and CDR2 is FYEKMQ (reference sequence).

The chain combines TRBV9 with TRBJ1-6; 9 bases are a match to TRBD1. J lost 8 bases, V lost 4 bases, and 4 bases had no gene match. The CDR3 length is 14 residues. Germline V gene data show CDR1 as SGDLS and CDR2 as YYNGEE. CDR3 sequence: CASSSGQGYSPLHF. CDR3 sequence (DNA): TGTGCCAGCAGCTCGGGACAGGGCTATTCACCCCTCCACTTT.

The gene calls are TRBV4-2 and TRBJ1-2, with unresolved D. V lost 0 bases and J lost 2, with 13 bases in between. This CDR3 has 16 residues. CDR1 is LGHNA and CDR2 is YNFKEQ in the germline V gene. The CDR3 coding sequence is TGTGCCAGCAGCCAAGAAATCGGTAGCCCGAACTATGGCTACACCTTC. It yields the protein CASSQEIGSPNYGYTF.